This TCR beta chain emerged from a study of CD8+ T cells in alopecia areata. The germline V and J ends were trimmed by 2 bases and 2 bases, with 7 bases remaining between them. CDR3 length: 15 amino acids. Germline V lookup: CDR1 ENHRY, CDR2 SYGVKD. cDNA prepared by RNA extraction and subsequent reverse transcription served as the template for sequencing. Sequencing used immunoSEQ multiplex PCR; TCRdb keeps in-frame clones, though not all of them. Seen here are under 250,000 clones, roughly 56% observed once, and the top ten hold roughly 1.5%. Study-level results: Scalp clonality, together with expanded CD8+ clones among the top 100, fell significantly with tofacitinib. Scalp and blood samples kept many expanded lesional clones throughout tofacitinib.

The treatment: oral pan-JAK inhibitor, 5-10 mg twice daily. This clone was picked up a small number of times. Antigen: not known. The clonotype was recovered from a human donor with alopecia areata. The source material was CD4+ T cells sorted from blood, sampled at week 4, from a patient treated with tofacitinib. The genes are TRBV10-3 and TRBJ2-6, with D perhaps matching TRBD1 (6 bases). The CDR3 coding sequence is TGTGCCATCAGTGAGGGGACACCTGGGGCCAACGTCCTGACTTTC. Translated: CAISEGTPGANVLTF.